Listed below are T cell receptor beta chains from one sample, sequenced in a study of T cell changes during pregnancy in multiple sclerosis. TCRdb's table, derived via immunoSEQ multiplex PCR, lists solely in-frame clones and lacks some. The table lists roughly 20,000 clones, around 89% of them singletons. The sequencing used CD8+ T cells from peripheral blood mononuclear cells, collected in the first trimester of pregnancy. These receptors came from a female donor with multiple sclerosis, enrolled in a pregnancy study. CDR3s include the opening cysteine and the closing phenylalanine or tryptophan. The D gene is left open where the match is weak. Only part of the rows carry a size: once, few, many, or a class if the clone is expanded.

len,v_gene,j_gene,d_gene,abundance,CDR3nt,CDR3aa
15,TRBV29-1,TRBJ2-1,TRBD2,.,TGCAGCGTTGAAGAGCGCGCGGGAGACTACAATGAGCAGTTCTTC,CSVEERAGDYNEQFF
16,TRBV6-6,TRBJ1-2,TRBD1,.,TGTGCCAGCAGTTACTCAGAGACAGGGGATAACTATGGCTACACCTTC,CASSYSETGDNYGYTF
13,TRBV6-1,TRBJ1-5,.,.,TGTGCCAGCAGGTGGGAGGTTGGTCAGCCCCAGCATTTT,CASRWEVGQPQHF
19,TRBV19,TRBJ2-3,.,.,TGTGCCAGTAGTATAGGCCCCTCCGGACTTCCTCACGGTGGAGATACGCAGTATTTT,CASSIGPSGLPHGGDTQYF
16,TRBV4-3,TRBJ2-3,TRBD2,once,TGCGCCAGCAGCTCACGGGGGGGAGGAGTAGGAGATACGCAGTATTTT,CASSSRGGGVGDTQYF
15,TRBV27,TRBJ2-1,TRBD2,.,TGTGCCAGCAGTCAACTAGCGGGAGTTTCCAATGAGCAGTTCTTC,CASSQLAGVSNEQFF
16,TRBV4-2,TRBJ2-1,TRBD2,.,TGTGCCAGCAGCCAAGAGTGGACTAGCGGGAACAATGAGCAGTTCTTC,CASSQEWTSGNNEQFF
15,TRBV7-8,TRBJ2-2,.,.,TGTGCCAGCAGTCCCCTCCGGCCAGGGCCCGGGGAGCTGTTTTTT,CASSPLRPGPGELFF
16,TRBV27,TRBJ2-1,TRBD2,.,TGTGCCAGCAGTTGGGTGATGACGGGGGGGGACAATGAGCAGTTCTTC,CASSWVMTGGDNEQFF
13,TRBV27,TRBJ2-7,.,.,TGTGCCAGCAAGAATGGGGCCCCGGGTGAGCAGTACTTC,CASKNGAPGEQYF
15,TRBV10-3,TRBJ2-3,TRBD1,.,TGTGCCATCAGCGAGACAGGGGGCGAGACAGATACGCAGTATTTT,CAISETGGETDTQYF
14,TRBV9,TRBJ1-1,.,few,TGTGCCAGCAGCGTAGGACTTCGAGGGACTGAAGCTTTCTTT,CASSVGLRGTEAFF
13,TRBV7-3,TRBJ2-5,.,.,TGTGCCAGCAGCCAAGGGGGAGAGGTGACCCAGTACTTC,CASSQGGEVTQYF
15,TRBV4-1,TRBJ2-7,.,.,TGCGCCAGCAGCCAATTTCAGGCAAGCTCCTACGAGCAGTACTTC,CASSQFQASSYEQYF
16,TRBV7-9,TRBJ1-1,.,.,TGTGCCAGCAGCCCCCGGGACGGGGGTCTCCGGACTGAAGCTTTCTTT,CASSPRDGGLRTEAFF
16,TRBV19,TRBJ1-1,.,few,TGTGCCAGTAGTCCAACATTGCATGAAATCAACACTGAAGCTTTCTTT,CASSPTLHEINTEAFF
17,TRBV28,TRBJ2-2,TRBD2,.,TGTGCCAGCCATACCGGGACTAGCGGGAGAGGGGACCGGGGAGCTGTTTTT,CASHTGTSGRGDRGAVF
15,TRBV7-9,TRBJ2-5,.,.,TGTGCCAGCATCACCTACCTAGGAAGTCAAGAGACCCAGTACTTC,CASITYLGSQETQYF
17,TRBV19,TRBJ2-7,TRBD2,.,TGTGCCAGTAGTATTCTCCCCCCGACTAGCGGAAATTACGAGCAGTACTTC,CASSILPPTSGNYEQYF
15,TRBV6-5,TRBJ2-3,TRBD2,few,TGTGCCAGCAGCTCTAGCGGGAGCGGGACAGATACGCAGTATTTT,CASSSSGSGTDTQYF
16,TRBV13,TRBJ2-7,.,.,TGTGCCAGCAGCTTAGTATTGGGGACAAAACGGTACGAGCAGTACTTC,CASSLVLGTKRYEQYF
13,TRBV6-5,TRBJ1-1,.,.,TGTGCCAGCAGTCCGAACATGAACACTGAAGCTTTCTTT,CASSPNMNTEAFF
15,TRBV7-9,TRBJ2-1,.,once,TGTGCCAGCAGGATTAGCGGAATGGGATACAATGAGCAGTTCTTC,CASRISGMGYNEQFF
15,TRBV2,TRBJ2-5,.,.,TGTGCCAGCAGTGAGGTAGGGGTAACGCTGGAGACCCAGTACTTC,CASSEVGVTLETQYF
16,TRBV9,TRBJ2-1,TRBD2,.,TGTGCCAGCAGCGGCGGGACTAGCGGGAGTCGCGATGAGCAGTTCTTC,CASSGGTSGSRDEQFF
17,TRBV27,TRBJ2-5,TRBD1,.,TGTGCCAGCAGTTTAAGGGCCACCGGGACAGATCAAGAGACCCAGTACTTC,CASSLRATGTDQETQYF
16,TRBV4-3,TRBJ2-4,TRBD2,few,TGCGCCAGCAGCCAAGAAGAAGGGAGCGGGAGTAACATTCAGTACTTC,CASSQEEGSGSNIQYF
13,TRBV5-4,TRBJ1-1,.,.,TGTGCCAGCAGTTACTCAGGTCGCACTGAAGCTTTCTTT,CASSYSGRTEAFF
14,TRBV25-1,TRBJ2-2,.,few,TGTGCCAGCAGTGAATCCAGGGACACCGGGGAGCTGTTTTTT,CASSESRDTGELFF
15,TRBV6-6,TRBJ2-5,.,.,TGTGCCAGCAGTTACGGGGGCGGACTCCAAGAGACCCAGTACTTC,CASSYGGGLQETQYF
14,TRBV6-4,TRBJ2-3,.,once,TGTGCCAGTTCCTCCTCGAGCGGGACAGATACGCAGTATTTT,CASSSSSGTDTQYF
15,TRBV15,TRBJ1-1,TRBD1,.,TGTGCCACCAGCAGACTCCGACAGGGAAACACTGAAGCTTTCTTT,CATSRLRQGNTEAFF
16,TRBV5-1,TRBJ1-1,TRBD1,.,TGCGCCAGCAGCCCGACAGGGGGTGAAGCGAACACTGAAGCTTTCTTT,CASSPTGGEANTEAFF
16,TRBV4-2,TRBJ1-6,TRBD1,.,TGTGCCAGCAGCCAAGATCCGACAGGGGTTAATTCACCCCTCCACTTT,CASSQDPTGVNSPLHF
16,TRBV5-1,TRBJ1-6,.,.,TGCGCCAGCAGCTCTGAACAGTACTCCTATAATTCACCCCTCCACTTT,CASSSEQYSYNSPLHF
16,TRBV4-2,TRBJ2-1,TRBD2,medium-sized,TGTGCCAGCAGCCCAAAAGGGACTAGCGGGAGTGATGAGCAGTTCTTC,CASSPKGTSGSDEQFF
16,TRBV7-3,TRBJ2-1,TRBD2,.,TGTGCCAGCAGCCCGCGGACTAGCGGAAACTACAATGAGCAGTTCTTC,CASSPRTSGNYNEQFF
14,TRBV13,TRBJ2-4,TRBD2,.,TGTGCCAGCAGCTTCCGGGACGGGGGGGACATTCAGTACTTC,CASSFRDGGDIQYF
12,TRBV30,TRBJ2-1,.,once,TGTGCCTGGTTAAGGAGTTACAATGAGCAGTTCTTC,CAWLRSYNEQFF
14,TRBV28,TRBJ2-2,.,.,TGTGCCAGCAGTTTCCAAGACACTACCGGGGAGCTGTTTTTT,CASSFQDTTGELFF
18,TRBV4-3,TRBJ2-5,TRBD2,.,TGCGCCAGCAGCCAAGATAAGGCGGCGGGAGGGGGAACAGAGACCCAGTACTTC,CASSQDKAAGGGTETQYF
15,TRBV28,TRBJ2-7,TRBD1,.,TGTGCCAGCAGTTCTATCAGGGGGCTGATCTACGAGCAGTACTTC,CASSSIRGLIYEQYF
16,TRBV27,TRBJ2-1,TRBD1,.,TGTGCCAGCAGTCCCAGGGACAGGGGTAGGGGCAATGAGCAGTTCTTC,CASSPRDRGRGNEQFF
16,TRBV7-2,TRBJ2-5,TRBD2,.,TGTGCCAGCAGCCTGAGACTAGCGGGAGAACGGGTAGACCAGTACTTC,CASSLRLAGERVDQYF